Each of the 18 T cell receptor beta chains below was sequenced from the same sample in a study of T cell repertoires in cytomegalovirus infection. Their antigen targets remain unknown. From the reads, TCRdb called clonotypes with MiXCR, one entry per CDR3 protein. Among roughly 120,000 distinct CDR3 sequences, 30% were seen once, and the ten largest hold 41%. The specimen was CD8+ T cells from cultured PBMCs, collected from culture after CMV antigen stimulation. These TCRs come from a human donor in good health (CMV status not recorded). Some clones in this sample may be carry-over from other donors' samples.

This clonotype showed up just once. This chain uses TRBV6-2 or TRBV6-3 with TRBJ2-3, with D perhaps being TRBD1 or TRBD2 (6 bases each). Deletions cut 0 bases from V and 2 bases from J, with 12 bases between. Germline V gives CDR1 MNHEY, CDR2 SVGEGT. This CDR3 region has 16 residues. This chain's CDR3 is CASSYSRGATTDTQYF. The CDR3 DNA reads as TGTGCCAGCAGTTACTCGAGGGGGGCGACCACAGATACGCAGTATTTT.

The chain links TRBV7-9 to TRBJ2-7; perhaps TRBD1 as D (6 bases). Germline CDR1 SEHNR, CDR2 FQNEAQ (reference sequence). Trimming took off 6 bases at V and 7 bases at J, with 10 bases between the two ends. CDR3 size: 11 residues. CDR3 region: CASRQGLEQYF. The CDR3 region has the DNA TGTGCCAGCAGGCAGGGGCTTGAGCAGTACTTC.

This chain links TRBV2 with TRBJ2-6, with D possibly matching TRBD2 (5 bases). Trimming removed 4 bases at V and 1 base at J, with 8 bases between. CDR3 length equals 15 residues. Per the germline V gene, CDR1 is SNHLY and CDR2 is FYNNEI. The CDR3 nucleotides are TGTGCCAGCAGTGGAGGGATGTCTGGGGCCAACGTCCTGACTTTC. Protein sequence: CASSGGMSGANVLTF.

The CDR3 region is CASSHSGGPWDTQYF. The CDR3 DNA reads as TGTGCCAGCAGCCATAGCGGGGGCCCATGGGATACGCAGTATTTT. The chain couples TRBV7-6 to TRBJ2-3, with 9 bases aligning to TRBD2. Trimming cost V 5 bases and J 6 bases; bases outside gene matches: 9. Germline V gene lookup returns CDR1 SGHVS and CDR2 FNYEAQ. This CDR3 is 15 amino acids long. Drawing the rest from reference TRBV7-6 and TRBJ2-3, the complete variable domain is GAGVSQSPRYKVTKRGQDVALRCDPISGHVSLYWYRQALGQGPEFLTYFNYEAQQDKSGLPNDRFSAERPEGSISTLTIQRTEQRDSAMYRCASSHSGGPWDTQYFGPGTRLTVL.

V gene TRBV6-2 or TRBV6-3 combines with J gene TRBJ1-1; D call uncertain. The V end lost 7 bases, the J end lost 6 bases, and 21 bases lay between the germline ends. CDR3 length: 15 residues. Germline assignment: CDR1 MNHEY and CDR2 SVGEGT. The CDR3 coding sequence is TGTGCCAGCACCCCTGTCTCCGCCGCCTGGGCTGAAGCTTTCTTT. Amino acid sequence: CASTPVSAAWAEAFF.

The chain carries TRBV6-1 and TRBJ2-7; D is ambiguous. This CDR3 contains 10 residues. CDR1 is MNHNS, CDR2 SASEGT, per germline. The CDR3 DNA reads TGTGGGGCAGGCCTGGTGGAGCAGTACTTC. The encoded protein is CGAGLVEQYF.

The chain has TRBV7-2 and TRBJ2-1; D possibly corresponds to TRBD2 (6 bases). Germline CDR1 SGHTA, CDR2 FQGNSA. V lost 1 base and J 7 bases, leaving 11 bases between the germline ends. CDR3 length equals 14 residues. CDR3 residues: CASSLEPGENEQFF. The CDR3 bases are TGTGCCAGCAGCTTAGAACCGGGAGAGAATGAGCAGTTCTTC.

This clonotype was counted a single time. The chain has TRBV29-1 and TRBJ2-1, with TRBD1 matching over 7 bases. This CDR3 is built from 13 residues. The germline V gene has CDR1 SQVTM and CDR2 ANQGSEA. V gave up 8 bases and J gave up 6 bases; unmatched junction bases: 10. This CDR3 is CSLWTGNANEQFF. The DNA of the CDR3 is TGCAGCCTATGGACAGGTAATGCCAATGAGCAGTTCTTC.

This clonotype appeared a few times. V and J are TRBV12-3 or TRBV12-4 and TRBJ2-7, with TRBD1 matching 10 bases. J gave up 1 base and V 5 bases, and 5 bases lay outside the gene matches. This CDR3 is built from 15 residues. CDR3 sequence: CASSMGQGYSYEQYF. In nucleotides, the CDR3 is TGTGCCAGCAGTATGGGACAGGGGTATTCCTACGAGCAGTACTTC.

There are many counts of this clonotype. The V call is TRBV6-2 or TRBV6-3, the J call TRBJ2-5; tentative D call: TRBD1 (6 bases). Trimming removed 4 bases from V and 1 base from J, with 13 bases in between. Germline CDR1 reads MNHEY; CDR2 reads SVGEGT. CDR3 length: 15 amino acids. CDR3 residues: CASSSYGTPQETQYF. The CDR3 nucleotides read TGTGCCAGCAGTTCCTACGGGACACCCCAAGAGACCCAGTACTTC.

The genes are TRBV9 and TRBJ2-3; D is possibly TRBD1 or TRBD2 (5 bases each). The CDR3 extends over 15 amino acids. V was trimmed by 2 bases and J by 2 bases, leaving 12 bases between them. Germline assignment: CDR1 SGDLS and CDR2 YYNGEE. In DNA form, the CDR3 reads TGTGCCAGCAGCGTCTCCGGGACCCTCACAGATACGCAGTATTTT. Protein product: CASSVSGTLTDTQYF.

This clonotype has more than one count but fewer than ten. V usage is TRBV7-8 and J usage is TRBJ2-3; 9 nucleotides match TRBD2. Per germline, CDR1 SGHVS and CDR2 FQNEAQ. J was trimmed by 2 bases and V by 0 bases; bases with no gene match: 9. The CDR3 totals 18 residues. CDR3 DNA sequence: TGTGCCAGCAGCTTAGCGCAGGGGCGGGGGGGTACCACAGATACGCAGTATTTT. This sequence encodes CASSLAQGRGGTTDTQYF.

The rearrangement uses TRBV12-3 or TRBV12-4 and TRBJ2-5; D is undetermined. The ends were cut back, 3 bases at V and 0 bases at J, with 8 bases in the middle. The CDR3 has 14 amino acids. CDR3 DNA sequence: TGTGCCAGCAGTTTGAAGAGGTACCAAGAGACCCAGTACTTC. Residues: CASSLKRYQETQYF.

This clonotype was picked up many times. The V and J genes are TRBV6-1 and TRBJ2-2; D ambiguous. The CDR3 has 14 amino acids. Trimming cost V 6 bases and J 1 base, with 9 bases left between them. Germline V gene data show CDR1 as MNHNS and CDR2 as SASEGT. The CDR3 is CASRKPLNTGELFF. CDR3 bases: TGTGCCAGCAGAAAACCCTTGAACACCGGGGAGCTGTTTTTT.

This clonotype has just a few counts. This chain uses TRBV19 with TRBJ1-1, with D hard to call. Germline-derived CDR1 and CDR2 are LNHDA and SQIVND (reference sequence). The CDR3 is 13 amino acids. The V and J ends lost 6 bases and 4 bases respectively, with 12 bases between them. CDR3 nucleotides: TGTGCCAGTAGCTTCGGGCGGCTCACTGAAGCTTTCTTT. It codes for CASSFGRLTEAFF.

The chain employs TRBV4-3 and TRBJ1-3; 7 nucleotides align to TRBD1. CDR3 length: 17 residues. Germline values: CDR1 LGHNA, CDR2 YSLEER. Trimming cost V 0 bases and J 0 bases; bases outside gene matches: 5. The CDR3 DNA is TGCGCCAGCAGCCAAGATACGGACAGGAGCTCTGGAAACACCATATATTTT. This encodes CASSQDTDRSSGNTIYF.

This chain connects TRBV4-1 to TRBJ2-2, with D possibly being TRBD2 (5 bases). The CDR3 runs 15 residues. Trimming shortened V by 1 base and J by 7 bases, and 13 bases separated the two germline ends. Germline CDR1 reads MGHRA; CDR2 reads YSYEKL. CDR3 bases: TGCGCCAGCAGCCAAGCGCCAGAGAGCGGCGGGGAGCTGTTTTTT. Translation gives CASSQAPESGGELFF.

This clonotype was counted between two and nine times. The chain joins TRBV25-1 to TRBJ2-5, with D hard to call. This CDR3 has 16 amino acids. Germline CDR1 is MGHDK and CDR2 is SYGVNS. Deletions cut 3 bases from V and 5 bases from J, with 19 bases between. The CDR3 reads CASSESQLTVWETQYF. DNA of the CDR3: TGTGCCAGCAGTGAGTCACAGCTGACGGTTTGGGAGACCCAGTACTTC.